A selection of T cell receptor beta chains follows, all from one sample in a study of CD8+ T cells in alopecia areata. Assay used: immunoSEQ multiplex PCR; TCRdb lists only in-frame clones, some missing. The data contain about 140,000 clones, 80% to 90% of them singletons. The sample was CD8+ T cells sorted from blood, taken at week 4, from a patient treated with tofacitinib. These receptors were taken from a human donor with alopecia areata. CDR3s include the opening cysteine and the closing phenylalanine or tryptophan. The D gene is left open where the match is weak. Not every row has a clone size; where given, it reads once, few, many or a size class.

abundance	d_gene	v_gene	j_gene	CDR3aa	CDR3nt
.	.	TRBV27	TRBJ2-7	CASSLDAKYEQYF	TGTGCCAGCAGTTTAGACGCCAAGTACGAGCAGTACTTC
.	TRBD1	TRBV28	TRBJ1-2	CASSRGTGPPYGYTF	TGTGCCAGCAGTCGCGGGACAGGGCCCCCCTATGGCTACACCTTC
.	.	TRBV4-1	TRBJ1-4	CASSPVATNEKLFF	TGCGCCAGCAGCCCAGTGGCAACTAATGAAAAACTGTTTTTT
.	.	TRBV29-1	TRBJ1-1	CSVEMGSNTEAFF	TGCAGCGTTGAGATGGGGAGTAACACTGAAGCTTTCTTT
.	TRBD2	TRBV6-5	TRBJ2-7	CASSILAGAPYEQYF	TGTGCCAGCAGCATACTAGCGGGGGCGCCCTACGAGCAGTACTTC
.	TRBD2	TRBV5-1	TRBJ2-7	CASSPGLAGGTPYEQYF	TGCGCCAGCAGCCCGGGACTAGCGGGGGGTACTCCCTACGAGCAGTACTTC
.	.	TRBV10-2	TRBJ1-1	CASSEAGPRTEAFF	TGCGCCAGCAGTGAAGCAGGGCCGAGAACTGAAGCTTTCTTT
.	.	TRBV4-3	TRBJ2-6	CASSQKTGTNSGANVLTF	TGCGCCAGCAGCCAAAAGACAGGCACTAATTCTGGGGCCAACGTCCTGACTTTC
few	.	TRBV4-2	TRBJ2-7	CASSSDSLEQYF	TGTGCCAGCAGCTCGGACTCCCTGGAGCAGTACTTC
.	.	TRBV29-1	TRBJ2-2	CSVIRPHTGELFF	TGCAGCGTTATAAGGCCTCACACCGGGGAGCTGTTTTTT
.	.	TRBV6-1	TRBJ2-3	CASSSPSLSTDTQYF	TGTGCCAGCAGTTCTCCCTCCCTTAGCACAGATACGCAGTATTTT
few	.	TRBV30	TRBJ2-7	CAWSASYEQYF	TGTGCCTGGAGTGCCTCCTACGAGCAGTACTTC
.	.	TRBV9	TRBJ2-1	CASSVAQGWDQFF	TGTGCCAGCAGCGTAGCCCAGGGATGGGATCAGTTCTTC
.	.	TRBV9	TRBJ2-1	CASSAFLNNEQFF	TGTGCCAGCAGCGCCTTTCTTAACAATGAGCAGTTCTTC
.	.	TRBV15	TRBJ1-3	CATSRERGTGNTIYF	TGTGCCACCAGCAGAGAAAGGGGGACTGGAAACACCATATATTTT
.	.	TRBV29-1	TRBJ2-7	CSVEHRGSYEQYF	TGCAGCGTTGAGCACCGGGGCTCCTACGAGCAGTACTTC
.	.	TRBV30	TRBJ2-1	CAWSAGYNEQFF	TGTGCCTGGAGTGCCGGCTACAATGAGCAGTTCTTC